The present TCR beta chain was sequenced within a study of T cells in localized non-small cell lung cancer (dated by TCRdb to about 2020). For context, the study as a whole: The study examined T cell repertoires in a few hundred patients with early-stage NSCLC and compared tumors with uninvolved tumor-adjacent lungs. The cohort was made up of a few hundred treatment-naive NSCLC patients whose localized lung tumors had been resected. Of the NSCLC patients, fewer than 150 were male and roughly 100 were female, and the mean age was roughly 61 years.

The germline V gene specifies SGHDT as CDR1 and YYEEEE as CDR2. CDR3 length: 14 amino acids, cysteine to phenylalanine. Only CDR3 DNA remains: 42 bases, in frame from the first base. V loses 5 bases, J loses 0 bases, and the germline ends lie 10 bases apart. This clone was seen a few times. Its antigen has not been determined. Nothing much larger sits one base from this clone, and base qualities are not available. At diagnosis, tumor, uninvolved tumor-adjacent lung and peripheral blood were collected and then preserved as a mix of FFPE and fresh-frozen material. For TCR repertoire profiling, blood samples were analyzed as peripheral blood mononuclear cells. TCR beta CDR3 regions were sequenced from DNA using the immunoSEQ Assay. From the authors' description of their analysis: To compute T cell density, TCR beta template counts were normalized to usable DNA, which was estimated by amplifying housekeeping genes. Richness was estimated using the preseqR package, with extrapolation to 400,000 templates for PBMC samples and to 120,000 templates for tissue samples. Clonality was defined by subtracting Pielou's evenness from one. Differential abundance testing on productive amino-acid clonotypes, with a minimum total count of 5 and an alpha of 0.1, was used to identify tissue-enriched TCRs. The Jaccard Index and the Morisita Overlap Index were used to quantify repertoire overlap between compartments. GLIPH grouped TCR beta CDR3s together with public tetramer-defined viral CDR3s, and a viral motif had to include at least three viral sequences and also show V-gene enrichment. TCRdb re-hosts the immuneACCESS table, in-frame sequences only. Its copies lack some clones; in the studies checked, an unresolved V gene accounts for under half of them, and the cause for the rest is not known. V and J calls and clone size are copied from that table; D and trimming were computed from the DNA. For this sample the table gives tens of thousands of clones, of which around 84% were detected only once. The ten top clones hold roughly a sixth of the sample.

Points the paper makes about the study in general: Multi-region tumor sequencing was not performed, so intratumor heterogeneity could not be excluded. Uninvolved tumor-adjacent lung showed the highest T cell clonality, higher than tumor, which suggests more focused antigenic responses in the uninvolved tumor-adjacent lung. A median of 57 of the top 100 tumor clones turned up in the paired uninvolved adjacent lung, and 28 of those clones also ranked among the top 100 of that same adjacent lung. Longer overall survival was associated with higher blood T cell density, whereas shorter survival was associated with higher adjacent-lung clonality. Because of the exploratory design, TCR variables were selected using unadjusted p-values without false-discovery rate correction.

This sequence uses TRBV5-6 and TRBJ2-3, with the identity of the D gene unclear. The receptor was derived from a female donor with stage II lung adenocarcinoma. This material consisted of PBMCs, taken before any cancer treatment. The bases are TGTGCCAGCAGTCCTACAGCTAGCACAGATACGCAGTATTTT. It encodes CASSPTASTDTQYF.